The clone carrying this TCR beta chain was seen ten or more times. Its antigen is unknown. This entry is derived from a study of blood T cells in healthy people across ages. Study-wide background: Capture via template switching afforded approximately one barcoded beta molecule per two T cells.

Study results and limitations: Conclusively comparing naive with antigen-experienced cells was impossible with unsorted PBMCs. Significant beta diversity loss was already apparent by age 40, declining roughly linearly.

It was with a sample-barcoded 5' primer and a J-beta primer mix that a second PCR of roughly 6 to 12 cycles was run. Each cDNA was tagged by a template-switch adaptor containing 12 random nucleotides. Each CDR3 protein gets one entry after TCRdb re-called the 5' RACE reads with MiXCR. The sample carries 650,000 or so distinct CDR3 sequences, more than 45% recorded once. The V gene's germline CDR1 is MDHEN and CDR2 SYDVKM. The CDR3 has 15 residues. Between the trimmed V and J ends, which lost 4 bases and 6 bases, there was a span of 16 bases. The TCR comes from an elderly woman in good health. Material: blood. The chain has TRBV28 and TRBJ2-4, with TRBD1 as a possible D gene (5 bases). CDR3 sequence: CASSSRQLLGNIQYF. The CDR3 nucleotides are TGTGCCAGCAGTTCGAGACAGCTCTTGGGAAACATTCAGTACTTC.